Shown below are 5 T cell receptor beta chains from a single sample sequenced in a study of T cell changes during pregnancy in multiple sclerosis. Method: immunoSEQ multiplex PCR; TCRdb's copy keeps in-frame clones and lacks some. The repertoire has roughly 41,000 clones, about 89% of them found once; the top ten carry about 0.6%. The sample here was CD4+ T cells from peripheral blood mononuclear cells, taken in the first trimester of pregnancy. These receptors came from a female donor with multiple sclerosis, enrolled in a pregnancy study.

The chain carries TRBV27 and TRBJ1-1, with D possibly matching TRBD1 (6 bases). Germline loops: CDR1 MNHEY, CDR2 SMNVEV (reference sequence). The length of the CDR3 is 14 residues. Trimming shortened V by 5 bases and J by 1 base, and 11 bases separated the two germline ends. The CDR3 region is CASSQRQENTEAFF. DNA of the CDR3: TGTGCCAGCAGTCAACGACAGGAGAACACTGAAGCTTTCTTT.

This chain joins TRBV6-5 and TRBJ2-7; TRBD2 agrees at 12 bases. V lost 6 bases, J lost 4 bases, and 4 bases stayed unmatched. Germline V gene data show CDR1 as MNHEY and CDR2 as SVGAGI. This CDR3 spans 14 amino acids. CDR3 amino acids: CASSHGTSGYEQYF. CDR3 DNA sequence: TGTGCCAGCAGCCACGGGACTAGCGGGTACGAGCAGTACTTC.

V gene TRBV7-8 combines with J gene TRBJ1-1, with D unresolved. V lost 2 bases to trimming and J lost 10 bases, with 14 bases between them. The germline CDR1 and CDR2 sequences are SGHVS and FQNEAQ. The CDR3 runs to 13 residues. The CDR3 DNA reads TGTGCCAGCAGCTTAAGGTCCCAGTGGGCAGCTTTCTTT. Amino acid sequence: CASSLRSQWAAFF.

The chain uses TRBV4-1 and TRBJ1-1; D is uncertain. The V end was cut by 0 bases, the J end by 5 bases, with 16 bases between. The CDR3 has 16 amino acids. CDR1 and CDR2 (germline): MGHRA, YSYEKL. For the CDR3, the DNA is TGCGCCAGCAGCCAAGATCTCGGGGAAGTCCTAACTGAAGCTTTCTTT. Amino acid sequence: CASSQDLGEVLTEAFF.

V is TRBV6-6 and J is TRBJ1-4; D is unresolved. This CDR3 is built from 13 residues. Germline lookup yields CDR1 MNHNY and CDR2 SVGAGI (reference sequence). Trimming left V 7 bases short and J 8 bases short, with 14 bases between. The CDR3 DNA follows: TGTGCCAGCACCCCCCGGGTGGCGGAAAAACTGTTTTTT. It yields the protein CASTPRVAEKLFF.